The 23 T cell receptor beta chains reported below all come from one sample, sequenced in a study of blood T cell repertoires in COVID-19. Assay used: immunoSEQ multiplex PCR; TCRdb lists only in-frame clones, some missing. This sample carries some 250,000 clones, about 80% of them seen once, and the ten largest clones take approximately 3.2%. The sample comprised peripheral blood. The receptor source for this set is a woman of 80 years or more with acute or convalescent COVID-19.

The CDR3 DNA follows: TGTGCCAGCAGCAGGGACAGGGGTGATGGCTACACCTTC. Protein sequence: CASSRDRGDGYTF. This rearrangement joins TRBV9 to TRBJ1-2; 10 nucleotides match TRBD1. J lost 6 bases, V lost 4 bases, and 3 bases had no gene match. This CDR3 is built from 13 residues. Per germline, CDR1 SGDLS and CDR2 YYNGEE.

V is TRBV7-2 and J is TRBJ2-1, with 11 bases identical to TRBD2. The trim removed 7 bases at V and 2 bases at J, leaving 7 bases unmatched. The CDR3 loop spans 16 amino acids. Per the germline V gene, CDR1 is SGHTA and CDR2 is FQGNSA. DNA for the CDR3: TGTGCCAGCACCCTTAGCGGGGGGGCCACCTACAATGAGCAGTTCTTC. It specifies CASTLSGGATYNEQFF.

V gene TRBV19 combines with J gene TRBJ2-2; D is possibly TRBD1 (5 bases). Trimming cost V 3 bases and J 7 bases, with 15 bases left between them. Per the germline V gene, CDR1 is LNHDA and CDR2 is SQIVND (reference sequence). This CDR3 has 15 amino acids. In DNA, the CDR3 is TGTGCCAGTAGTATGTCCCCACAGGTCGGCGGGGAGCTGTTTTTT. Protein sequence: CASSMSPQVGGELFF.

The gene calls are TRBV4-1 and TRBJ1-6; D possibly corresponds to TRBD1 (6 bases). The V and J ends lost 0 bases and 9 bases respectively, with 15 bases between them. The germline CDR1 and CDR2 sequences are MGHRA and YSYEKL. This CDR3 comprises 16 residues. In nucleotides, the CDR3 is TGCGCCAGCAGCCAAGACGGCAGGGGCTTGGCTTCACCCCTCCACTTT. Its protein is CASSQDGRGLASPLHF.

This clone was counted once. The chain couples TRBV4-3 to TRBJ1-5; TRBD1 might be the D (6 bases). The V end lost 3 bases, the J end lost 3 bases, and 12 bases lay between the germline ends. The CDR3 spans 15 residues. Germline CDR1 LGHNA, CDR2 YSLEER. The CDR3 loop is CASSQVTGYNQPQHF. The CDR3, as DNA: TGCGCCAGCAGCCAGGTTACAGGGTACAATCAGCCCCAGCATTTT.

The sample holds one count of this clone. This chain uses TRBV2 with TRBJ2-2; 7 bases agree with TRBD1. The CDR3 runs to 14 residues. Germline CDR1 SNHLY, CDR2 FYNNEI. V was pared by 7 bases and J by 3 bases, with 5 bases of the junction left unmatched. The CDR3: CASKRDRYTGELFF. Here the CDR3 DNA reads TGTGCCAGCAAAAGGGACAGATACACCGGGGAGCTGTTTTTT.

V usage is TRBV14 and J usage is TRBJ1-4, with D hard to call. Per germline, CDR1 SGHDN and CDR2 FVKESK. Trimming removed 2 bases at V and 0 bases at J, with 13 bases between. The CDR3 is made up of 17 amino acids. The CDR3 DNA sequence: TGTGCCAGCAGCCAACGACGGGGAACTGCAACTAATGAAAAACTGTTTTTT. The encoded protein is CASSQRRGTATNEKLFF.

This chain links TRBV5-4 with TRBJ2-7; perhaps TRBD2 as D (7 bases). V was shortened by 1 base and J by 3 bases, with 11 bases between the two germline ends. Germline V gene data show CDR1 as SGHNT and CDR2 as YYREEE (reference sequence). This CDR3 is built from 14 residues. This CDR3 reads CASSLRGGLYEQYF. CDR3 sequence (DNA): TGTGCCAGCAGCTTGAGGGGGGGGCTCTACGAGCAGTACTTC. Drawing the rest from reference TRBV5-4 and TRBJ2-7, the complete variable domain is ETGVTQSPTHLIKTRGQQVTLRCSSQSGHNTVSWYQQALGQGPQFIFQYYREEENGRGNFPPRFSGLQFPNYSSELNVNALELDDSALYLCASSLRGGLYEQYFGPGTRLTVT.

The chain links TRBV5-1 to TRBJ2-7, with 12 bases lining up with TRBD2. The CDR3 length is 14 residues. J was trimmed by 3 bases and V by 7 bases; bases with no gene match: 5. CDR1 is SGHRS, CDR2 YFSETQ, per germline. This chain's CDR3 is CASSSTSGGYEQYF. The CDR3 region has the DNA TGCGCCAGCTCCTCGACTAGCGGGGGCTACGAGCAGTACTTC.

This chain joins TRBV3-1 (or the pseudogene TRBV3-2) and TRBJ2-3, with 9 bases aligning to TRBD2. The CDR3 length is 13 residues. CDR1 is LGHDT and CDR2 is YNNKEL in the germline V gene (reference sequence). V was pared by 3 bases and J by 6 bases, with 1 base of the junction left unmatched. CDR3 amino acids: CASSHLAGDTQYF. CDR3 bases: TGTGCCAGCAGCCATCTAGCGGGGGATACGCAGTATTTT.

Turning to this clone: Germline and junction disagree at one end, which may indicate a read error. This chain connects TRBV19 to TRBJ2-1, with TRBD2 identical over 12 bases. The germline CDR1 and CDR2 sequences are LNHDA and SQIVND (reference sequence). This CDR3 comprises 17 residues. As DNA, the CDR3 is TGTGCCAGCAGTATCCATCCGGGACTAGCGGGTGGCAATGAGCAGTTCTTC. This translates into CASSIHPGLAGGNEQFF.

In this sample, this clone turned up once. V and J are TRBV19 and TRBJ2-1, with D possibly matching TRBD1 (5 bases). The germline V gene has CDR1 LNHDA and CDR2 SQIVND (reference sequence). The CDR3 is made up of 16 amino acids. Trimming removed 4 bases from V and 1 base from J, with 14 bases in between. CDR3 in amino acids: CASSNTVRGSYNEQFF. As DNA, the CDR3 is TGTGCCAGTAGTAACACAGTTAGGGGATCCTACAATGAGCAGTTCTTC.

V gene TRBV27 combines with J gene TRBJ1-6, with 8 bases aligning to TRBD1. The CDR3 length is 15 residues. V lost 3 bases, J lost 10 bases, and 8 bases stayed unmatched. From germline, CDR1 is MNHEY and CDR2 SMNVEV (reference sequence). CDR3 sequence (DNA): TGTGCCAGCAGTTTTGGGCAGGGGGCCGGCTCACCCCTCCACTTT. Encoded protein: CASSFGQGAGSPLHF.

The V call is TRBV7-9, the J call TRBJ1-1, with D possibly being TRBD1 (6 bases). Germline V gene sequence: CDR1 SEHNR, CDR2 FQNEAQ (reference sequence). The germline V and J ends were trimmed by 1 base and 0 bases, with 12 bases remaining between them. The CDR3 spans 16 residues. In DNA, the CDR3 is TGTGCCAGCAGCTTAGGCCAGACAGGTATGAACACTGAAGCTTTCTTT. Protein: CASSLGQTGMNTEAFF. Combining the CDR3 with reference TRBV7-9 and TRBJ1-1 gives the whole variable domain DTGVSQNPRHKITKRGQNVTFRCDPISEHNRLYWYRQTLGQGPEFLTYFQNEAQLEKSRLLSDRFSAERPKGSFSTLEIQRTEQGDSAMYLCASSLGQTGMNTEAFFGQGTRLTVV.

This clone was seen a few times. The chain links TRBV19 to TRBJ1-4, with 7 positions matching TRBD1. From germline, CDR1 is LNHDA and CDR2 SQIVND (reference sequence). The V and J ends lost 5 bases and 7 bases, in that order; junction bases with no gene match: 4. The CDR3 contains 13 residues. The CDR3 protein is CASSLRQGEKLFF. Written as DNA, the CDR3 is TGTGCCAGTAGTCTTAGACAGGGTGAAAAACTGTTTTTT.

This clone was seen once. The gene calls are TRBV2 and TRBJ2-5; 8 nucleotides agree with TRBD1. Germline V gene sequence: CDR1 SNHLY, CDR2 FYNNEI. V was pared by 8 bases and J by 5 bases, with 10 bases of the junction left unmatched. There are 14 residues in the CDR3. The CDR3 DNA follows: TGTGCCAGCCGAACACAGGGGGTTAAGGAGACCCAGTACTTC. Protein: CASRTQGVKETQYF.

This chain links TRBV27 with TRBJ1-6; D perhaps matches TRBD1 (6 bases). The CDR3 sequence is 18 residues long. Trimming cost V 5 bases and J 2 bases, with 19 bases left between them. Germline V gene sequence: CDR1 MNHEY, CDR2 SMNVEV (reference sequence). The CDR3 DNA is TGTGCCAGCAGTCCCCTCAAGATCCGGGACACCTATAATTCACCCCTCCACTTT. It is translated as CASSPLKIRDTYNSPLHF.

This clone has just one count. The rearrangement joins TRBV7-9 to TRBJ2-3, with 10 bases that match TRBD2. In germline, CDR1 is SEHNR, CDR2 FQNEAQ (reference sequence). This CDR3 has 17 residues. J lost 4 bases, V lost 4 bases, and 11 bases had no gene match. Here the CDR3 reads CASSSMGGLAIADTQYF. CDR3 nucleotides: TGTGCCAGCAGCTCTATGGGGGGACTAGCGATCGCAGATACGCAGTATTTT.

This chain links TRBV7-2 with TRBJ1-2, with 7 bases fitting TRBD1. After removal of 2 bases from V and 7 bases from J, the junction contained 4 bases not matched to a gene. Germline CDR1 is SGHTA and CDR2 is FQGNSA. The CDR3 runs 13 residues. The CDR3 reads CASSLSTGVGYTF. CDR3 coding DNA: TGTGCCAGCAGCTTAAGTACAGGGGTTGGCTACACCTTC. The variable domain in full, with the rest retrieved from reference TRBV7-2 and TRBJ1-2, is GAGVSQSPSNKVTEKGKDVELRCDPISGHTALYWYRQSLGQGLEFLIYFQGNSAPDKSGLPSDRFSAERTGGSVSTLTIQRTQQEDSAVYLCASSLSTGVGYTFGSGTRLTVV.

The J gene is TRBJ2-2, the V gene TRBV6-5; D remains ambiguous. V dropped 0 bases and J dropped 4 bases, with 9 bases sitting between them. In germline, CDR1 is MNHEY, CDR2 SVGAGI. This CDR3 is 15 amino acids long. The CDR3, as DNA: TGTGCCAGCAGTTACTCGAGAGGTCCCACCGGGGAGCTGTTTTTT. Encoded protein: CASSYSRGPTGELFF.

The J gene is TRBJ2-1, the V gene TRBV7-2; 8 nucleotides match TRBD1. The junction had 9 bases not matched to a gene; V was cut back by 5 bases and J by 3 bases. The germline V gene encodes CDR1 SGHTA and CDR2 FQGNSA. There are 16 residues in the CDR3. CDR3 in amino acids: CASSTFDRGRYNEQFF. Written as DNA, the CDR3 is TGTGCCAGCAGCACTTTTGACAGGGGACGCTACAATGAGCAGTTCTTC.

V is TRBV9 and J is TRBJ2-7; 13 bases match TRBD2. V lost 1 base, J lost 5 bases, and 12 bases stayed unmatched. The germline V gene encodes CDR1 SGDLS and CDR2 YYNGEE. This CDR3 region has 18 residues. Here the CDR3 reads CASSVSAGLGLAGDEQYF. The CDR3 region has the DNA TGTGCCAGCAGCGTATCGGCAGGACTCGGACTAGCGGGGGACGAGCAGTACTTC. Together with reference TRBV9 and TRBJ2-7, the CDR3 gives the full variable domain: DSGVTQTPKHLITATGQRVTLRCSPRSGDLSVYWYQQSLDQGLQFLIQYYNGEERAKGNILERFSAQQFPDLHSELNLSSLELGDSALYFCASSVSAGLGLAGDEQYFGPGTRLTVT.

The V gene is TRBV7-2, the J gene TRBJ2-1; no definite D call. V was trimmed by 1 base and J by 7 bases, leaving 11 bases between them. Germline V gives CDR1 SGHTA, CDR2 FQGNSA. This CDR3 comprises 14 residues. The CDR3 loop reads CASSLVVSRNEQFF. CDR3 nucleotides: TGTGCCAGCAGCTTAGTGGTCTCGAGGAATGAGCAGTTCTTC.